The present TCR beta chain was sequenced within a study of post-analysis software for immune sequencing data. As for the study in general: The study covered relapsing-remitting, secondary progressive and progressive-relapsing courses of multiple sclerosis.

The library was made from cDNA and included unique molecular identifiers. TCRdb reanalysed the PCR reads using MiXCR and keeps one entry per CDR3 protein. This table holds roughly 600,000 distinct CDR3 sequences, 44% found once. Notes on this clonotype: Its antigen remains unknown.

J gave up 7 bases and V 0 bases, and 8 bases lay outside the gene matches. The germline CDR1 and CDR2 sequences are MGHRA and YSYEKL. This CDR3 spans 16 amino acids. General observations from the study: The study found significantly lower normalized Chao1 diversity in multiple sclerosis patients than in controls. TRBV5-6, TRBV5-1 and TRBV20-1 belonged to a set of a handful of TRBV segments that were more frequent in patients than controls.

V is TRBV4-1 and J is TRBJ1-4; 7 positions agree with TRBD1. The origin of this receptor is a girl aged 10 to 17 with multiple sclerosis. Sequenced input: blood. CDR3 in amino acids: CASSQEDREASEKLFF. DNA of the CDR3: TGCGCCAGCAGCCAAGAAGACAGGGAGGCGAGTGAAAAACTGTTTTTT.